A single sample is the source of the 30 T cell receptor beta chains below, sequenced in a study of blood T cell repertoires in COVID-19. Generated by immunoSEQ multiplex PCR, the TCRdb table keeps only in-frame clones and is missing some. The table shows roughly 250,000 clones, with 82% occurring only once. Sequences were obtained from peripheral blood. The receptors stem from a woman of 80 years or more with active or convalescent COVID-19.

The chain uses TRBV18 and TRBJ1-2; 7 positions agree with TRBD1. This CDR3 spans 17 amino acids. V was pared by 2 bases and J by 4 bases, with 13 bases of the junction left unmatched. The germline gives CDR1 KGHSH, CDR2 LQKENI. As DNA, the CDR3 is TGTGCCAGCTCACCAAGACAGGGCGGTAATGTGGTCTATGGCTACACCTTC. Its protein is CASSPRQGGNVVYGYTF.

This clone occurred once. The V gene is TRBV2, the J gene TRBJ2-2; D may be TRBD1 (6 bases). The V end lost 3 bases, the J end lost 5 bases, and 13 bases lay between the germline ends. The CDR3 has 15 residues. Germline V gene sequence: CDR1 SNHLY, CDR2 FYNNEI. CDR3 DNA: TGTGCCAGCAGTGAGGCGGACAGCAAGACCGGGGAGCTGTTTTTT. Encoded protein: CASSEADSKTGELFF.

CDR3 bases: TGTGCCAGCTCACCACCTAGCGGGGATACGCAGTATTTT. This sequence encodes CASSPPSGDTQYF. V usage is TRBV18 and J usage is TRBJ2-3; 7 bases align to TRBD2. The germline V gene has CDR1 KGHSH and CDR2 LQKENI. V shed 0 bases and J 6 bases; nucleotides not matched to a gene: 0. The CDR3 has 13 amino acids.

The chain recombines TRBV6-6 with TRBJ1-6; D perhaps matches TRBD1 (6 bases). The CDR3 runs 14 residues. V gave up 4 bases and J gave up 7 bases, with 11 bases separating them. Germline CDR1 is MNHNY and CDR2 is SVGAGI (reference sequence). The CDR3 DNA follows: TGTGCCAGCAGTTCCTCAGGACAGAATTCACCCCTCCACTTT. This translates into CASSSSGQNSPLHF.

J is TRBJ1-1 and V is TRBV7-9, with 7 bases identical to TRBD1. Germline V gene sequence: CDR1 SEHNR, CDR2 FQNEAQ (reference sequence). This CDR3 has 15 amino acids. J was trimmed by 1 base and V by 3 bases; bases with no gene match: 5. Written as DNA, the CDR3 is TGTGCCAGCAGCTTGAGGGGGCTGGAGAACACTGAAGCTTTCTTT. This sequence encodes CASSLRGLENTEAFF.

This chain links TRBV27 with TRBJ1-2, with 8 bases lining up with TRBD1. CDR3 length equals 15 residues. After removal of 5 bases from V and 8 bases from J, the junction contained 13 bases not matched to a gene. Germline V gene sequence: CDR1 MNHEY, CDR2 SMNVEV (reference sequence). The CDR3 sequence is CASSPDRGRKDGYTF. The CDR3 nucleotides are TGTGCCAGCAGTCCTGACAGGGGTCGAAAAGACGGCTACACCTTC.

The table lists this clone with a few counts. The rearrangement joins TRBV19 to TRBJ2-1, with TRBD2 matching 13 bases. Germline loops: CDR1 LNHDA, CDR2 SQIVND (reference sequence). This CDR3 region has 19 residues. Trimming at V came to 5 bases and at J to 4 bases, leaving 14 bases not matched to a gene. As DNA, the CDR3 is TGTGCCAGTAGTTCGACTAGCGGGAGGATCACGACTTCATACAATGAGCAGTTCTTC. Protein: CASSSTSGRITTSYNEQFF.

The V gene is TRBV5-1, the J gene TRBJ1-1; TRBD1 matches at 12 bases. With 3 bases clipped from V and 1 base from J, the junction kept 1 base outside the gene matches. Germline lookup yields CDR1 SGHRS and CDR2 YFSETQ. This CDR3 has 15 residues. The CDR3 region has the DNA TGCGCCAGCAGCTCGGGACAGGGGGCGAACACTGAAGCTTTCTTT. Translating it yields CASSSGQGANTEAFF.

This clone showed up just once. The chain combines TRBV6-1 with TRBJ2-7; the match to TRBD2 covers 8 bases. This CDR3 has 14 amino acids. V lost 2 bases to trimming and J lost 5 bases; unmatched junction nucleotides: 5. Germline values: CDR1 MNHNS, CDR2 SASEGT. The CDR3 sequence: CASSERGGWDEQYF. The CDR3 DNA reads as TGTGCCAGCAGTGAACGGGGGGGCTGGGACGAGCAGTACTTC.

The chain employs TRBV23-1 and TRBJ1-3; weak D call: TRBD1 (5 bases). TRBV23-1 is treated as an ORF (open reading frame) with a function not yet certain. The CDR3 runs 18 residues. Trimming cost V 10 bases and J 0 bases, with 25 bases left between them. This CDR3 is CANFHGGDCISSGNTIYF. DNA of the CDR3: TGCGCCAATTTCCACGGAGGGGACTGCATATCCTCTGGAAACACCATATATTTT.

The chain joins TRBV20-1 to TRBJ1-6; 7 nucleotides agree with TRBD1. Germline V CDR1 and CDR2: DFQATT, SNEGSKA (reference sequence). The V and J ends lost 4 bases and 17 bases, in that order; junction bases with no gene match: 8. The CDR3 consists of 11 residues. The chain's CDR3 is CSAMGVDRFHF. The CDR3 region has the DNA TGCAGTGCTATGGGCGTGGACAGGTTCCACTTT.

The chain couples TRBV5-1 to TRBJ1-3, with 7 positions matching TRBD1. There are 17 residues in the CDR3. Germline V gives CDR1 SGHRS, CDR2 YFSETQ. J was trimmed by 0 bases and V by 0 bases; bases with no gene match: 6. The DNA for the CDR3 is TGCGCCAGCAGCTTGGCCGCCGGGACAGTCTCTGGAAACACCATATATTTT. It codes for CASSLAAGTVSGNTIYF. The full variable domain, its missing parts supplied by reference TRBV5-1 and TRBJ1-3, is KAGVTQTPRYLIKTRGQQVTLSCSPISGHRSVSWYQQTPGQGLQFLFEYFSETQRNKGNFPGRFSGRQFSNSRSEMNVSTLELGDSALYLCASSLAAGTVSGNTIYFGEGSWLTVV.

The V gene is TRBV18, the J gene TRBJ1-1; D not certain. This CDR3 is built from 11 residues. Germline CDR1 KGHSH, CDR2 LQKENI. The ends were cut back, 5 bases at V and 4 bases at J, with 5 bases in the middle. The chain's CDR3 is CASSSLTEAFF. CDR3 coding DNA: TGTGCCAGCTCATCCCTCACTGAAGCTTTCTTT.

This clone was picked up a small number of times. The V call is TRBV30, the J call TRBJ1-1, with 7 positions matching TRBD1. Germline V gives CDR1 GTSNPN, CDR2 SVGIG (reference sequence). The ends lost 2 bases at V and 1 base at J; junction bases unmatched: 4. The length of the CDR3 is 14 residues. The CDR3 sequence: CAWSFGDRNTEAFF. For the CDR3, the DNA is TGTGCCTGGAGTTTTGGGGACAGGAACACTGAAGCTTTCTTT.

The CDR3 sequence is CASSRDSRDQPQHF. CDR3 nucleotide sequence: TGTGCCAGCAGCCGGGACAGTAGGGATCAGCCCCAGCATTTT. The chain uses TRBV6-5 and TRBJ1-5; 7 bases agree with TRBD1. In germline, CDR1 is MNHEY, CDR2 SVGAGI. J gave up 5 bases and V 6 bases, and 7 bases lay outside the gene matches. The CDR3 is 14 amino acids.

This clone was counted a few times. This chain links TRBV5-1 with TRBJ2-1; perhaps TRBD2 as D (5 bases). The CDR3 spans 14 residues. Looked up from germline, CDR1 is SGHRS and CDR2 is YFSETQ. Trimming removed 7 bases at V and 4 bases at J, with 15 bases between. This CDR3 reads CASGPLGSYNEQFF. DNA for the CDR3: TGCGCCAGCGGACCCTTGGGGAGTTACAATGAGCAGTTCTTC.

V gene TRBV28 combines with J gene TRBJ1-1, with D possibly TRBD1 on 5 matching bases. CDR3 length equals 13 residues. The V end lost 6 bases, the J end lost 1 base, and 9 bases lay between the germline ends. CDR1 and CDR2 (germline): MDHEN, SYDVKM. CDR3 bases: TGTGCCAGCAGGGTTACAGGGAACACTGAAGCTTTCTTT. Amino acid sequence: CASRVTGNTEAFF.

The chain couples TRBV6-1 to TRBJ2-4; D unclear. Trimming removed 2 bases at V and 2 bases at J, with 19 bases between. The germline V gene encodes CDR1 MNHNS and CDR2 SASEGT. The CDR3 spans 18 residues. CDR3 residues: CASSEFPPVVLTKNIQYF. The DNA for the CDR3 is TGTGCCAGCAGTGAATTCCCCCCGGTGGTCTTAACCAAAAACATTCAGTACTTC.

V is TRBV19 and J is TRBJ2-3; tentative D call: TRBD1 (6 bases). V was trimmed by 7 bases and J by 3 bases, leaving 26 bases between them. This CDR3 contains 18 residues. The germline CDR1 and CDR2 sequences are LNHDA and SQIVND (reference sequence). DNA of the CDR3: TGTGCCAGTACCTCACGGTGGGGAACAGGGAGTGGGACAGATACGCAGTATTTT. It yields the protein CASTSRWGTGSGTDTQYF.

CDR3 sequence reads: CASSIKEGGELFF. The CDR3 DNA follows: TGTGCCAGTAGTATAAAAGAGGGCGGGGAGCTGTTTTTT. The chain recombines TRBV19 with TRBJ2-2; a weak D match, TRBD2 (5 bases). This CDR3 has 13 amino acids. Germline lookup yields CDR1 LNHDA and CDR2 SQIVND (reference sequence). The V gene lost 2 bases and the J gene lost 7 bases, with 8 bases spanning the gap.

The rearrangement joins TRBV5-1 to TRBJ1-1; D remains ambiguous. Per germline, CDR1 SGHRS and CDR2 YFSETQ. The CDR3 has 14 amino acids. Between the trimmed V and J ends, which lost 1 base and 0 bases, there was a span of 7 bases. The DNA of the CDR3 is TGCGCCAGCAGCTTGAGTCAGGTGAACACTGAAGCTTTCTTT. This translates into CASSLSQVNTEAFF.

The DNA of the CDR3 is TGCGCCAGCAGCGCTACAGGGGGCACTAACTATGGCTACACCTTC. It yields the protein CASSATGGTNYGYTF. This chain uses TRBV5-1 with TRBJ1-2; TRBD1 aligns across 9 bases. Germline lookup yields CDR1 SGHRS and CDR2 YFSETQ. With V trimmed by 4 bases and J by 0 bases, 4 bases remained unmatched. The CDR3 contains 15 residues.

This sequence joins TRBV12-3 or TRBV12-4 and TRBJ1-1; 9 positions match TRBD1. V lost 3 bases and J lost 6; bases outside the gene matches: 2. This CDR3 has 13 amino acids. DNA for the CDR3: TGTGCCAGCAGTTTGGGACAGGGAGCTGAAGCTTTCTTT. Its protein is CASSLGQGAEAFF.

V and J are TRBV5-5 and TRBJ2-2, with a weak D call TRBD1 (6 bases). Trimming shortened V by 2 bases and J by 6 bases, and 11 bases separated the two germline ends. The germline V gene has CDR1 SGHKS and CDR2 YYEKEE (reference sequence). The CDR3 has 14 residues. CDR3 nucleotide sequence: TGTGCCAGCAGCTTAATGCCAGGGGCCGGGGAGCTGTTTTTT. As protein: CASSLMPGAGELFF.

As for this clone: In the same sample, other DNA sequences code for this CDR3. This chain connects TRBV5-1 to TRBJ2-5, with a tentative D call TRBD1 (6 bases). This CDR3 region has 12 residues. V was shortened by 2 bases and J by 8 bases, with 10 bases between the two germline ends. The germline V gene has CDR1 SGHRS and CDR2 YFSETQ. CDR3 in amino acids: CASSLQGETQYF. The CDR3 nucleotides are TGCGCCAGCAGCTTACAGGGCGAAACCCAGTACTTC.

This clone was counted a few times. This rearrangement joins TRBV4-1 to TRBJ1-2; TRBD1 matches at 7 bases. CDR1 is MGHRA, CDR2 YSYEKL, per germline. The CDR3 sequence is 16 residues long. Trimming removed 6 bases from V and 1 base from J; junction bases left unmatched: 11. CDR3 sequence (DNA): TGCGCCAGCAGACGAGGGGGCCTCACGTATAACTATGGCTACACCTTC. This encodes CASRRGGLTYNYGYTF.

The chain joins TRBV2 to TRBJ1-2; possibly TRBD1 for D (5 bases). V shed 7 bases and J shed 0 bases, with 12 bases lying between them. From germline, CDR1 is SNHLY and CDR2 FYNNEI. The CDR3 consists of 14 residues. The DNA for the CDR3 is TGTGCCAGCAATCCGGAGGGGACTAACTATGGCTACACCTTC. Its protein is CASNPEGTNYGYTF.

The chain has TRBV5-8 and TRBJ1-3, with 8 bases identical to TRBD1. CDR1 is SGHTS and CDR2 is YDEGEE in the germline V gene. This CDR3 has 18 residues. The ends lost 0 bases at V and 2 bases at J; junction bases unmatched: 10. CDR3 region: CASSLGARQGLAGNTIYF. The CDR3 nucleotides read TGTGCCAGCAGCTTGGGGGCCCGACAGGGGTTGGCTGGAAACACCATATATTTT.

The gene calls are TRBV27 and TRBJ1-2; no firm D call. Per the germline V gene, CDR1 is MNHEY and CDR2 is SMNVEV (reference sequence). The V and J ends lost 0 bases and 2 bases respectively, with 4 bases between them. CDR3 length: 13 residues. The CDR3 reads CASSLSSNYGYTF. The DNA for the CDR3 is TGTGCCAGCAGTTTATCGAGCAACTATGGCTACACCTTC.

The CDR3 is CASSFAGAGYNSPLHF. CDR3 DNA: TGTGCCAGCAGTTTCGCGGGGGCAGGCTATAATTCACCCCTCCACTTT. The chain couples TRBV27 to TRBJ1-6; D perhaps matches TRBD1 (6 bases). This CDR3 is built from 16 residues. V gave up 3 bases and J gave up 3 bases, with 12 bases separating them. The germline gives CDR1 MNHEY, CDR2 SMNVEV (reference sequence).